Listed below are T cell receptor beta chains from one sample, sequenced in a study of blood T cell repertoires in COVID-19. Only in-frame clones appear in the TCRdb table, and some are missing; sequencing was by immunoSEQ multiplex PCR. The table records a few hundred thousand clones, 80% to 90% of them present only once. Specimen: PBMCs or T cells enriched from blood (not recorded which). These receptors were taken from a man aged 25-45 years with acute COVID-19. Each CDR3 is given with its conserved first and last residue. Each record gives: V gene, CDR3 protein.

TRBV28,CASTNGQGWNQPQHF
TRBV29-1,CSVVMGAGAFF
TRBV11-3,CASTTTSGIYNEQFF
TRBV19,CASSIHGTGDNEQFF
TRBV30,CAQKPGTPRETQYF
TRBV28,CASSLSGGDNQPQHF
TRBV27,CASRGMGLNTEAFF
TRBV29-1,CSVTRTSRETQYF
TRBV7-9,CASSSTQGTGELFF
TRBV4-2,CASSLLGLAGEDTQYF
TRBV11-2,CASSMTGSYNSPLHF
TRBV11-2,CASSLRQASGYTF
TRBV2,CASRTGGGNQPQHF
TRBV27,CASSFSGQDSSPLHF
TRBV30,CAFLLGGMVASPLHF
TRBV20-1,CSPRFVTEAFF
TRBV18,CASSPRGGDQPQHF
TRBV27,CASRPTLGRIRVNEQFF
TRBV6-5,CASRRDSLGNQPQHF
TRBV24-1,CATSEQTSGETQYF
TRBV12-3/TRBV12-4,CAIRLDANTEAFF
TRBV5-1,CASSSSGMGGDTQYF
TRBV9,CASSVASTGGLGYTF
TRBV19,CASSIEGTGAVGYTF
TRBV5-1,CASSLVENTGELFF
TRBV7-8,CASSLGAGEQFF
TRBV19,CASSPTGTGSQYGYTF
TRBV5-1,CASSLDVAGNSPLHF
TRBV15,CATSSGRRVYGYTF
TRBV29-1,CSVLGQERLNTEAFF
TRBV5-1,CASSLLHRGEGDYGYTF
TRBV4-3,CASSQDKHTGELFF
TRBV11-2,CASSSQGSATEAFF
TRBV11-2,CASSLEGGTGTQYF
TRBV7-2,CASSFVFVDEQFF
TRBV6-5,CASSFAGGPNEQFF
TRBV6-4,CASSTTGTSGLAEQFF
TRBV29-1,CSVFVRQGYTGELFF
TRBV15,CATSARDRADTGELFF
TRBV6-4,CASSETSTGELFF
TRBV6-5,CASSRRENTEAFF
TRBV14,CASSQLTGGNEQFF
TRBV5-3,CASKRTGDRGNQPQHF
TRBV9,CASSPKRDRPDYGYTF
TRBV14,CASSQLSLYGTQYF
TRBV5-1,CASSGKGQGNTEAFF
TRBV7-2,CASSRQGREKLFF
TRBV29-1,CSTGLAGGSTDTQYF
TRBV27,CASSGGRDSIDTTNEKLFF
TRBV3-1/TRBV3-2,CASSQEVGTRGDEQFF
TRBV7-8,CASSSSTGAGNTIYF
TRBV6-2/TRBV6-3,CASSYPGQGRIYGYTF
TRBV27,CASSFTGAQGNNQPQHF
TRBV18,CASSYQGEAFF
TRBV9,CASSVEAGRQETQYF